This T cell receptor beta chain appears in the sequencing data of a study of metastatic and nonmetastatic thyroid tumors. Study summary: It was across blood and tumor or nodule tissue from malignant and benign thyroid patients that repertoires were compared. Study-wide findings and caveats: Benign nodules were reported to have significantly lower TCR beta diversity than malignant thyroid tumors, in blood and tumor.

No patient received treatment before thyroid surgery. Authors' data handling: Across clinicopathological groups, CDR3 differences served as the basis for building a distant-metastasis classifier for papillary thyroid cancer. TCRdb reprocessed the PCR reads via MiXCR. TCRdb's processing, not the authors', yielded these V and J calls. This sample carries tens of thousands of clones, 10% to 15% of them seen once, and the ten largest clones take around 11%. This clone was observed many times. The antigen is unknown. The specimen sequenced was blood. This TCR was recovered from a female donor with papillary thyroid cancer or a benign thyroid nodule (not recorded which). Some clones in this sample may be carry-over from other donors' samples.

CDR3 loop: CASSAKSSVGINEQYF. The CDR3 DNA reads as TGTGCCAGCAGCGCAAAATCTAGCGTTGGTATCAACGAGCAGTACTTC. This chain joins TRBV9 and TRBJ2-7, with a weak D call TRBD2 (6 bases). V was pared by 3 bases and J by 5 bases, with 21 bases between. CDR3 length: 16 residues. Germline CDR1 is SGDLS and CDR2 is YYNGEE.